These 16 T cell receptor beta chains came from one sample sequenced in a study of human T cells and chemical hapten exposure. TCRdb redid the calling of the RACE reads with MiXCR, one entry per CDR3 protein. The data contain 100,000 or so distinct CDR3 sequences, 9.5% to 11% of them singletons. Time point of the sample: patch test 1, 2 weeks after DPC sensitization. Treatment meaning: therapeutic diphenylcyclopropenone sensitization with weekly scalp DPC. The material sequenced was whole blood, taken in connection with sensitization to the hapten diphenylcyclopropenone (DPC). All receptors derive from a woman aged 40-49 years with alopecia areata. Some clones in this sample may be carry-over from other donors' samples.

A word on this clonotype: One end of the junction fails to match germline, which may point to a read error. The rearrangement joins TRBV4-1 to TRBJ1-1, with 10 bases lining up with TRBD1. Per germline, CDR1 MGHRA and CDR2 YSYEKL. The CDR3 length is 15 residues. CDR3 sequence (DNA): TGCGCCAGCAGCCAAGATGGGACAGGGGACACTGAAGCTCTCTTT. Amino acid sequence: CASSQDGTGDTEALF.

The chain links TRBV30 to TRBJ2-3, with no clear D. CDR1 is GTSNPN and CDR2 is SVGIG in the germline V gene (reference sequence). This CDR3 comprises 16 residues. V lost 5 bases and J 2 bases, leaving 20 bases between the germline ends. CDR3 coding DNA: TGTGCCTGGGCCAACCGGGCCCCACTTTTCACAGATACGCAGTATTTT. It is translated as CAWANRAPLFTDTQYF.

The sample holds many counts of this clonotype. The gene calls are TRBV28 and TRBJ2-4, with 7 nucleotides matching TRBD2. Germline-derived CDR1 and CDR2 are MDHEN and SYDVKM. The CDR3 runs 15 residues. V lost 7 bases, J lost 0 bases, and 6 bases stayed unmatched. In nucleotides, the CDR3 is TGTGCCAGCAACTCGGGAGGACTAGCCAAAAACATTCAGTACTTC. Translated, it gives CASNSGGLAKNIQYF.

In its sample, this clonotype was seen a few times. The chain employs TRBV30 and TRBJ2-3; no reliable D call. From germline, CDR1 is GTSNPN and CDR2 SVGIG (reference sequence). V shed 1 base and J shed 4 bases, with 9 bases lying between them. The CDR3 loop spans 13 amino acids. The CDR3 DNA follows: TGTGCCTGGAGTGGACCCCCTGCAGATACGCAGTATTTT. Residues: CAWSGPPADTQYF.

V and J are TRBV28 and TRBJ1-1; tentative D call: TRBD1 (5 bases). The V and J ends lost 8 bases and 0 bases respectively, with 7 bases between them. CDR3 length: 12 amino acids. The germline V gene encodes CDR1 MDHEN and CDR2 SYDVKM. Here the CDR3 DNA reads TGTGCCAGCCTGACAGTGAACACTGAAGCTTTCTTT. Amino acid sequence: CASLTVNTEAFF.

This clonotype was seen more than once but under ten times. The rearrangement joins TRBV21-1 to TRBJ2-7; the table names TRBD1, a call not compared with the DNA. TRBV21-1 is shown as a pseudogene. This CDR3 is built from 13 residues. CDR3 in amino acids: CASSTDRGREQYF. CDR3 in DNA: TGTGCCAGCAGCACGGACAGGGGACGCGAGCAGTACTTC.

On this clonotype itself: This may arise from a read error, as a much more abundant clone is one base away. The chain joins TRBV29-1 to TRBJ2-5; TRBD2 matches 9 bases. J gave up 5 bases and V 1 base, and 14 bases lay outside the gene matches. CDR3 length: 17 amino acids. Looked up from germline, CDR1 is SQVTM and CDR2 is ANQGSEA. CDR3 sequence (DNA): TGCAGCGTTGAAGTAAGACTAGCGGCAAACTTCATGGAGACCCAGTACTTC. Protein: CSVEVRLAANFMETQYF.

This clonotype appeared a few times. V gene TRBV7-6 combines with J gene TRBJ2-2; TRBD1 matches 7 bases. Germline V gives CDR1 SGHVS, CDR2 FNYEAQ. This CDR3 comprises 16 residues. Trimming at V came to 5 bases and at J to 2 bases, leaving 8 bases not matched to a gene. The CDR3 spells CASSPQTGINTGELFF. CDR3 in DNA: TGTGCCAGCAGCCCTCAGACAGGGATAAACACCGGGGAGCTGTTTTTT.

For the CDR3, the DNA is TGTGCCAGCAGCTCCCGAAGGGGGGGCTCGGGCGAGCAGTACTTC. The encoded protein is CASSSRRGGSGEQYF. This chain links TRBV6-1 with TRBJ2-7; D might be TRBD2 (7 bases). The V gene lost 6 bases and the J gene lost 6 bases, with 21 bases spanning the gap. The CDR3 totals 15 residues. Germline V gene data show CDR1 as MNHNS and CDR2 as SASEGT.

This chain joins TRBV19 and TRBJ2-3, with D maybe TRBD1 (6 bases). The CDR3 has 15 residues. Germline lookup yields CDR1 LNHDA and CDR2 SQIVND (reference sequence). Trimming took 4 bases from V and 10 from J, leaving 21 bases between them. CDR3 nucleotides: TGTGCCAGTAGTAAGTCGGACAGCCAGTCGATTTCGCAGTATTTT. This codes for CASSKSDSQSISQYF.

The chain carries TRBV2 and TRBJ1-1; perhaps TRBD1 as D (6 bases). The germline gives CDR1 SNHLY, CDR2 FYNNEI. CDR3 length: 11 residues. The V end lost 8 bases, the J end lost 5 bases, and 9 bases lay between the germline ends. This CDR3 reads CASVGQTEAFF. CDR3 nucleotides: TGTGCCAGCGTAGGACAGACTGAAGCTTTCTTT.

This clonotype occurred a few times. The chain recombines TRBV5-4 with TRBJ1-2, with D perhaps matching TRBD1 (6 bases). Germline V gene data show CDR1 as SGHNT and CDR2 as YYREEE (reference sequence). V was clipped by 2 bases and J by 6 bases, with 17 bases between them. The CDR3 contains 15 residues. The CDR3 bases are TGTGCCAGCAGCTTAAATACCCAGGGGAGTCATGGCTACACCTTC. Translated: CASSLNTQGSHGYTF. The whole variable domain, remainder taken from reference TRBV5-4 and TRBJ1-2, is ETGVTQSPTHLIKTRGQQVTLRCSSQSGHNTVSWYQQALGQGPQFIFQYYREEENGRGNFPPRFSGLQFPNYSSELNVNALELDDSALYLCASSLNTQGSHGYTFGSGTRLTVV.

Ten or more counts support this clonotype. The CDR3 here is CASSLDGTEAFF. In DNA form, the CDR3 reads TGTGCCAGCAGTCTAGACGGCACTGAAGCTTTCTTT. The chain is built from TRBV14 and TRBJ1-1; D remains unclear. The CDR3 covers 12 residues. The V end was cut by 6 bases, the J end by 4 bases, with 9 bases between. Germline loops: CDR1 SGHDN, CDR2 FVKESK.

The J gene is TRBJ2-5, the V gene TRBV24-1; TRBD1 matches 7 bases. The V segment lost 4 bases and the J segment 2 bases; nucleotides outside the gene matches: 6. Germline V gene lookup returns CDR1 KGHDR and CDR2 SFDVKD. The CDR3 is made up of 15 amino acids. CDR3 amino acids: CATSEARTGQETQYF. As DNA, the CDR3 is TGTGCCACCAGTGAAGCTAGGACAGGACAAGAGACCCAGTACTTC.

The chain joins TRBV5-1 to TRBJ2-5, with 12 nucleotides matching TRBD2. This CDR3 has 16 amino acids. In germline, CDR1 is SGHRS, CDR2 YFSETQ. V gave up 0 bases and J gave up 4 bases; unmatched junction bases: 4. The CDR3: CASSLAQLAGGETQYF. CDR3 nucleotide sequence: TGCGCCAGCAGCTTGGCCCAACTAGCGGGAGGAGAGACCCAGTACTTC.

The genes are TRBV12-3 or TRBV12-4 and TRBJ2-2; 8 bases fit TRBD1. V lost 9 bases and J lost 2; bases outside the gene matches: 11. This CDR3 has 16 amino acids. This CDR3 is CASLRGGTGNTGELFF. The CDR3 coding sequence is TGTGCCAGTCTGCGTGGGGGGACAGGCAACACCGGGGAGCTGTTTTTT.